A selection of T cell receptor beta chains follows, all from one sample in a study of T-cell memory formation after mild COVID-19. TCRdb independently ran MiXCR on the 5' RACE reads; one entry per CDR3 protein. The sample lists about 240,000 distinct CDR3 sequences, roughly 9.4% occurring once. Sequencing was performed on PBMCs or a T cell subset sorted from them (not recorded which). The receptors were gathered from a man aged 18 to 29 who had mild COVID-19 (a few samples of this study predate the infection). Cell type and time point are not known. Each CDR3 is given with its conserved first and last residue. D genes are given only for firm matches. Size values are once, few and many counts, or a class for expanded clones, and some rows have none.

V	size	J	D	CDR3	DNA
TRBV7-2	NA	TRBJ1-1	TRBD1	CASTLGQANTEAFF	TGTGCCAGCACTCTCGGACAGGCAAACACTGAAGCTTTCTTT
TRBV7-6	many	TRBJ2-7	NA	CASSLAVGAYEQYF	TGTGCCAGCAGCTTAGCGGTGGGCGCCTACGAGCAGTACTTC
TRBV6-2/TRBV6-3	NA	TRBJ2-5	NA	CASSLGLTQETQYF	TGTGCCAGCAGTTTGGGACTTACCCAAGAGACCCAGTACTTC
TRBV5-1	once	TRBJ1-6	NA	CASSPQGHGGSPLHF	TGCGCCAGCAGCCCTCAGGGACACGGCGGTTCACCCCTCCACTTT
TRBV30	NA	TRBJ2-7	NA	CAWSLPLRAAYEQYF	TGTGCCTGGAGTCTGCCGCTCCGAGCCGCCTACGAGCAGTACTTC
TRBV7-9	NA	TRBJ2-3	NA	CASSHDAGAQYF	TGTGCCAGCAGCCACGATGCCGGGGCGCAGTATTTT
TRBV10-3	few	TRBJ2-4	NA	CAISESQFGGTKNIQYF	TGTGCCATCAGTGAGTCTCAGTTTGGGGGTACCAAAAACATTCAGTACTTC
TRBV6-2/TRBV6-3	few	TRBJ1-1	NA	CASSSDSLNTEAFF	TGTGCCAGCAGTTCGGACAGTCTGAACACTGAAGCTTTCTTT
TRBV7-8	few	TRBJ1-1	NA	CASSLRPYMNTEAFF	TGTGCCAGCAGCTTAAGGCCATACATGAACACTGAAGCTTTCTTT
TRBV7-2	few	TRBJ2-1	TRBD2	CASSFSSGGGYNEQFF	TGTGCCAGCAGCTTCTCTAGCGGGGGTGGTTACAATGAGCAGTTCTTC
TRBV6-5	few	TRBJ1-4	NA	CASMGQYTTNEKLFF	TGTGCCAGCATGGGGCAGTATACAACTAATGAAAAACTGTTTTTT
TRBV18	NA	TRBJ2-6	TRBD2	CASSPGRAGANVLTF	TGTGCCAGCTCACCAGGGAGGGCTGGGGCCAACGTCCTGACTTTC
TRBV3-1	NA	TRBJ1-2	NA	CASSARELGYTF	TGTGCCAGCAGCGCCCGGGAGCTTGGCTACACCTTC
TRBV4-2	few	TRBJ1-1	NA	CASSQGEQGEAFF	TGTGCCAGCAGCCAAGGTGAGCAGGGGGAAGCTTTCTTT
TRBV2	many	TRBJ2-7	NA	CASTPGYEQYF	TGTGCCAGCACTCCAGGTTACGAGCAGTACTTC
TRBV4-3	NA	TRBJ2-1	TRBD1	CASSQGPGTGGRREQFF	TGCGCCAGCAGCCAAGGTCCCGGGACAGGGGGCCGCCGTGAGCAGTTCTTC
TRBV18	NA	TRBJ2-6	NA	CASSPRGKFSGANVLTF	TGTGCCAGCTCACCACGAGGAAAGTTCTCTGGGGCCAACGTCCTGACTTTC
TRBV28	few	TRBJ2-3	TRBD2	CANSNGGGPDTQYF	TGTGCCAACAGTAACGGCGGGGGACCCGATACGCAGTATTTT
TRBV5-1	many	TRBJ1-1	NA	CASSLGDSHTEAFF	TGCGCCAGCAGCTTGGGGGACTCACACACTGAAGCTTTCTTT
TRBV6-6	few	TRBJ2-2	TRBD1	CARTDRGVNGELFF	TGTGCCAGAACTGACAGGGGAGTTAACGGGGAGCTGTTTTTT
TRBV7-2	many	TRBJ1-2	NA	CASSSPGRADGYTF	TGTGCCAGCAGCTCACCGGGGAGGGCTGATGGCTACACCTTC
TRBV12-3/TRBV12-4	few	TRBJ2-5	TRBD2	CASSPGGGSYQETQYF	TGTGCCAGCAGTCCCGGGGGGGGATCGTACCAAGAGACCCAGTACTTC
TRBV27	NA	TRBJ2-7	NA	CASSFTGLVVEQYF	TGTGCCAGCAGTTTCACCGGGTTGGTGGTTGAGCAGTACTTC
TRBV20-1	many	TRBJ2-5	NA	CSARATYETQYF	TGCAGTGCTAGAGCGACCTATGAGACCCAGTACTTC
TRBV29-1	few	TRBJ2-1	NA	CSAVGGSSYNEQFF	TGCAGCGCCGTGGGCGGAAGCTCCTACAATGAGCAGTTCTTC
TRBV29-1	NA	TRBJ1-1	NA	CSAAGRPTEAFF	TGCAGCGCCGCAGGGCGGCCAACTGAAGCTTTCTTT
TRBV20-1	NA	TRBJ2-3	NA	CSASGGISSTDTQYF	TGCAGTGCTAGCGGGGGAATTTCTAGCACAGATACGCAGTATTTT
TRBV3-1	few	TRBJ1-1	NA	CASSQGLGGEAFF	TGTGCCAGCAGCCAAGGCCTGGGCGGGGAAGCTTTCTTT
TRBV29-1	few	TRBJ2-5	TRBD2	CSVDPSGGETQYF	TGCAGCGTTGACCCTAGCGGAGGAGAGACCCAGTACTTC